The 26 T cell receptor beta chains given below trace back to one sample, sequenced in a study of read filtering for tumor transcriptome and immune sequencing. This library used approximately 0.4 ug RNA and molecular barcoded adaptors spanning alpha/delta and beta/gamma chains. TCRdb used MiXCR to reprocess the reads, holding one entry per CDR3 protein. This sample has around 130,000 distinct CDR3 sequences, with around 13% found just once. The source material was a population of CD138-negative cells sorted from bone marrow. These receptors originate from a donor at least 40 years old with multiple myeloma.

This clonotype was seen ten or more times. The chain uses TRBV20-1 and TRBJ2-7, with 7 bases identical to TRBD1. V lost 0 bases and J lost 2; bases outside the gene matches: 10. The CDR3 is made up of 16 amino acids. Germline-derived CDR1 and CDR2 are DFQATT and SNEGSKA (reference sequence). The CDR3 here is CSAREPGTAHPYEQYF. CDR3 bases: TGCAGTGCTAGAGAGCCCGGGACAGCTCATCCCTACGAGCAGTACTTC.

In its sample, this clonotype was seen many times. V usage is TRBV6-6 and J usage is TRBJ2-1, with 9 bases matching TRBD2. V was clipped by 1 base and J by 7 bases; unmatched bases: 14. The CDR3 spans 18 residues. CDR1 is MNHNY, CDR2 SVGAGI, per germline (reference sequence). As DNA, the CDR3 is TGTGCCAGCAGTTACTTGGGGGGGCTAGCGGGAAGGGAAAATGAGCAGTTCTTC. It yields the protein CASSYLGGLAGRENEQFF.

This clonotype was counted a few times. The V gene is TRBV12-3 or TRBV12-4, the J gene TRBJ1-1, with 9 bases fitting TRBD1. V gave up 5 bases and J gave up 2 bases; unmatched junction bases: 6. The CDR3 spans 15 residues. CDR3 sequence reads: CASSPSQGANTEAFF. The DNA of the CDR3 is TGTGCCAGCAGTCCTTCACAGGGGGCAAACACTGAAGCTTTCTTT.

This clonotype was seen at least ten times. The chain employs TRBV30 and TRBJ2-2; D ambiguous. With 1 base removed from V and 7 bases from J, the gap between germline ends came to 7 bases. CDR1 and CDR2 (germline): GTSNPN, SVGIG (reference sequence). CDR3 length: 12 amino acids. CDR3 coding DNA: TGTGCCTGGAGTGATACGAACGGGGAGCTGTTTTTT. Translated, it gives CAWSDTNGELFF. The full variable domain, its missing parts supplied by reference TRBV30 and TRBJ2-2, is SQTIHQWPATLVQPVGSPLSLECTVEGTSNPNLYWYRQAAGRGLQLLFYSVGIGQISSEVPQNLSASRPQDRQFILSSKKLLLSDSGFYLCAWSDTNGELFFGEGSRLTVL.

This clonotype was counted ten times or more. This chain joins TRBV29-1 and TRBJ1-1; possibly TRBD1 for D (6 bases). This CDR3 comprises 15 residues. The V end was cut by 4 bases, the J end by 3 bases, with 18 bases between. Germline V gene data show CDR1 as SQVTM and CDR2 as ANQGSEA. The CDR3 DNA reads TGCAGCGTTGGTGGACAGAAGATACATTACACTGAAGCTTTCTTT. Its translation is CSVGGQKIHYTEAFF.

The chain recombines TRBV20-1 with TRBJ2-5, with 7 bases matching TRBD2. CDR3 length equals 15 residues. V shed 5 bases, J shed 4 bases, and the junction held 13 bases outside the gene matches. Germline V gene sequence: CDR1 DFQATT, CDR2 SNEGSKA (reference sequence). Written as DNA, the CDR3 is TGCAGTGCTCCCCGAGCGGGAACCGTCTTAGAGACCCAGTACTTC. This encodes CSAPRAGTVLETQYF.

Details on this clonotype: A clone one base away is much larger, so this may be a read error. This chain uses TRBV10-3 with TRBJ2-5; no reliable D call. Germline CDR1 reads ENHRY; CDR2 reads SYGVKD. Trimming removed 5 bases from V and 1 base from J, with 5 bases in between. The CDR3 length is 12 residues. The CDR3 is CAISRTQETQYF. The CDR3 DNA is TGTGCCATCAGTAGGACCCAAGAGACCCAGTACTTC.

This clonotype was found many times. The chain has TRBV10-3 and TRBJ2-3; 7 positions agree with TRBD2. The ends lost 4 bases at V and 0 bases at J; junction bases unmatched: 4. Germline V lookup: CDR1 ENHRY, CDR2 SYGVKD. CDR3 length equals 15 residues. CDR3 loop: CAISAGGTSTDTQYF. CDR3 coding DNA: TGTGCCATCAGTGCCGGGGGGACTAGCACAGATACGCAGTATTTT.

The sample holds many counts of this clonotype. The CDR3 here is CASSLWAMAGGTYNEQFF. Written as DNA, the CDR3 is TGTGCCAGCAGCTTATGGGCCATGGCCGGGGGCACCTACAATGAGCAGTTCTTC. This chain joins TRBV11-2 and TRBJ2-1; D is perhaps TRBD1 or TRBD2 (6 bases each). CDR1 and CDR2 (germline): SGHAT, FQNNGV. The CDR3 is 18 amino acids. Trimming took 2 bases from V and 2 from J, leaving 19 bases between them.

Details on this clonotype: This sequence may be a read error, since a much larger clone differs from it by one base. The chain uses TRBV10-2 and TRBJ2-7; 8 bases are shared with TRBD2. Per germline, CDR1 WSHSY and CDR2 SAAADI. CDR3 length equals 13 residues. The CDR3 reads CASSGSGAGEQHF. The CDR3 DNA reads TGCGCCAGCAGTGGTTCAGGAGCGGGGGAGCAGCACTTC.

Regarding this clonotype: This sequence may be a read error, since a much larger clone differs from it by one base. V and J are TRBV20-1 and TRBJ1-1; TRBD1 is a possible D gene (6 bases). CDR3 length equals 12 residues. CDR1 and CDR2 (germline): DFQATT, SNEGSKA (reference sequence). Between the trimmed V and J ends, which lost 2 bases and 11 bases, there was a span of 15 bases. The CDR3 loop reads CSARLLGAMAFF. The DNA for the CDR3 is TGCAGTGCTAGACTCCTGGGGGCCATGGCTTTCTTT.

This clonotype was seen at least ten times. The V call is TRBV7-8, the J call TRBJ2-1; a weak D match, TRBD2 (6 bases). The V end was cut by 6 bases, the J end by 6 bases, with 18 bases between. The CDR3 contains 15 residues. Germline V gives CDR1 SGHVS, CDR2 FQNEAQ. DNA for the CDR3: TGTGCCAGCAGGAGGCGGCGGGAAAGTAGCAATGAGCAGTTCTTC. Protein: CASRRRRESSNEQFF. Together with reference TRBV7-8 and TRBJ2-1, the CDR3 gives the full variable domain: GAGVSQSPRYKVAKRGQDVALRCDPISGHVSLFWYQQALGQGPEFLTYFQNEAQLDKSGLPSDRFFAERPEGSVSTLKIQRTQQEDSAVYLCASRRRRESSNEQFFGPGTRLTVL.

Notes on this clonotype: At one boundary the junction diverges from the germline segment, which might be a read error. This sequence joins TRBV12-3 or TRBV12-4 and TRBJ1-5; possibly TRBD1 for D (5 bases). The CDR3 runs 13 residues. The DNA of the CDR3 is TGTGCCAGCAGTTACGACAGCTATCAGACCCAGCATTTT. Translation: CASSYDSYQTQHF.

This clonotype was recorded once. This may come from a read error, since a much larger clone is one base off. This chain links TRBV10-2 with TRBJ2-7; D is undetermined. V lost 4 bases to trimming and J lost 5 bases, with 15 bases between them. Germline lookup yields CDR1 WSHSY and CDR2 SAAADI. This CDR3 region has 14 residues. The CDR3 reads CASSVWGNANEQYF. For the CDR3, the DNA is TGCGCCAGCAGTGTGTGGGGAAATGCCAACGAGCAGTACTTC.

Ten or more counts support this clonotype. The V and J genes are TRBV5-1 and TRBJ2-1; D may match TRBD1 or TRBD2 (6 bases each). This CDR3 is 15 amino acids long. Germline V lookup: CDR1 SGHRS, CDR2 YFSETQ. V lost 4 bases to trimming and J lost 0 bases, with 11 bases between them. The CDR3 sequence is CASSPEGGSYNEQFF. Here the CDR3 DNA reads TGCGCCAGCAGCCCCGAGGGGGGCTCCTACAATGAGCAGTTCTTC.

This clonotype came up a few times. The chain couples TRBV4-1 to TRBJ1-1, with D unresolved. Germline CDR1 and CDR2: MGHRA and YSYEKL. The CDR3 loop spans 14 amino acids. V dropped 1 base and J dropped 0 bases, with 6 bases sitting between them. The CDR3: CASSQGRMNTEAFF. Written as DNA, the CDR3 is TGCGCCAGCAGCCAAGGACGGATGAACACTGAAGCTTTCTTT.

Ten or more counts support this clonotype. The rearrangement links TRBV12-3 or TRBV12-4 to TRBJ2-3, with 10 bases fitting TRBD1. V trimming: 0 bases; J trimming: 13 bases; junction bases outside the gene matches: 1. This CDR3 has 12 residues. This CDR3 reads CASSLAGTGEYF. The CDR3 bases are TGTGCCAGCAGTTTAGCAGGGACAGGGGAGTATTTT.

Points on this clonotype: With a much larger clone just one base away, this may be a read error. The chain carries TRBV28 and TRBJ1-1; tentative D call: TRBD1 (5 bases). This CDR3 is 14 amino acids long. Deletions cut 5 bases from V and 5 bases from J, with 15 bases between. Germline loops: CDR1 MDHEN, CDR2 SYDVKM. In nucleotides, the CDR3 is TGTGCCAGCAGTCCCGGCGGGGCGTGGACTGAAGCTTTCTTT. Translated, it gives CASSPGGAWTEAFF.

This clonotype was seen repeatedly, ten times or more. The J gene is TRBJ2-2, the V gene TRBV29-1, with TRBD2 matching over 10 bases. This CDR3 spans 15 amino acids. Trimming removed 8 bases from V and 8 bases from J; junction bases left unmatched: 14. Looked up from germline, CDR1 is SQVTM and CDR2 is ANQGSEA. The CDR3 spells CSISWLAGVGGELFF. The CDR3 DNA sequence: TGCAGCATCTCCTGGCTAGCGGGAGTAGGTGGGGAGCTGTTTTTT.

The genes are TRBV11-3 and TRBJ2-5; D is ambiguous. CDR3 length equals 13 residues. V was pared by 7 bases and J by 5 bases, with 14 bases between. CDR1 SGHNT and CDR2 YENEEA come from the germline V gene. The CDR3 reads CASTNPPEETQYF. The CDR3 DNA reads as TGTGCCAGCACTAACCCACCGGAGGAGACCCAGTACTTC.

This clonotype was counted at least ten times. The V and J genes are TRBV12-3 or TRBV12-4 and TRBJ2-3; D might be TRBD1 or TRBD2, each matching 6 bases. The ends were cut back, 7 bases at V and 4 bases at J, with 15 bases in the middle. This CDR3 is 14 amino acids long. CDR3 amino acids: CASTPSGGPDTQYF. CDR3 DNA sequence: TGTGCCAGCACTCCCTCCGGGGGCCCAGATACGCAGTATTTT.

In its sample, this clonotype was seen a few times. The chain combines TRBV20-1 with TRBJ1-3, with D hard to call. Per germline, CDR1 DFQATT and CDR2 SNEGSKA (reference sequence). There are 13 residues in the CDR3. V was shortened by 5 bases and J by 0 bases, with 8 bases between the two germline ends. The CDR3 region has the DNA TGCAGTGCTTCGAGGTTCTCTGGAAACACCATATATTTT. It is translated as CSASRFSGNTIYF.

This clonotype has a count of ten or more. This chain joins TRBV6-5 and TRBJ1-1; 8 bases line up with TRBD1. CDR1 MNHEY and CDR2 SVGAGI come from the germline V gene. J lost 1 base, V lost 3 bases, and 4 bases had no gene match. The length of the CDR3 is 15 residues. The CDR3, as DNA: TGTGCCAGCAGTTATCGACAGGGGAGGAACACTGAAGCTTTCTTT. This codes for CASSYRQGRNTEAFF.

There are many counts of this clonotype. V is TRBV5-1 and J is TRBJ1-4; 11 positions match TRBD1. Per germline, CDR1 SGHRS and CDR2 YFSETQ. The CDR3 consists of 14 residues. The J segment lost 8 bases and the V segment lost 2 bases, leaving 2 bases of the junction unmatched. CDR3 in amino acids: CASSFGQGAEKLFF. The CDR3 nucleotides are TGCGCCAGCAGCTTTGGACAGGGGGCGGAAAAACTGTTTTTT.

V and J are TRBV11-2 and TRBJ2-7; D might be TRBD1 or TRBD2, each matching 5 bases. The CDR3 has 14 residues. V was cut by 1 base and J by 2 bases, with 9 bases left in between. Germline-derived CDR1 and CDR2 are SGHAT and FQNNGV. The CDR3 loop is CASSLAGPTYEQYF. The DNA of the CDR3 is TGTGCCAGCAGCTTAGCGGGGCCGACCTACGAGCAGTACTTC.

At least ten counts were recorded for this clonotype. The V call is TRBV11-3, the J call TRBJ2-5; 8 bases are shared with TRBD2. V shed 2 bases, J shed 0 bases, and the junction held 5 bases outside the gene matches. Germline V gene sequence: CDR1 SGHNT, CDR2 YENEEA. The CDR3 consists of 16 residues. CDR3 residues: CASSLRSGGYQETQYF. DNA for the CDR3: TGTGCCAGCAGCTTAAGGAGCGGGGGATACCAAGAGACCCAGTACTTC.